This T cell receptor (beta chain) was recorded in a study of T-cell memory formation after mild COVID-19. V lost 5 bases and J lost 3; bases outside the gene matches: 7. The length of the CDR3 is 15 residues. Germline lookup yields CDR1 SGHVS and CDR2 FNYEAQ. TCRdb re-called the 5' RACE reads with MiXCR, one entry per CDR3 protein. The sample includes around 340,000 distinct CDR3 sequences, 21% seen only once; the top ten take around 12%. Specimen: PBMCs or a T cell subset sorted from them (not recorded which). The source is an adult woman who had mild COVID-19 (a few samples of this study predate the infection). Cell type and time point are not known. The chain carries TRBV7-6 and TRBJ2-7, with TRBD1 identical over 10 bases. The CDR3 here is CASSRDRGPLYEQYF. Here the CDR3 DNA reads TGTGCCAGCAGCCGCGACAGGGGGCCCCTCTACGAGCAGTACTTC.